The TCR beta chain under discussion was sequenced for a study of CD8 T cells in ankylosing spondylitis. It was by quantitative 5'-RACE with molecular barcodes that TCR beta libraries were made. TCRdb re-called the 5' RACE reads through MiXCR, storing one row per CDR3 protein. The top ten hold roughly 9% of the sample, which has fewer than 350,000 distinct CDR3 sequences, more than 9% seen once. This clonotype showed up many times. Antigen specificity is unknown. Germline CDR1 and CDR2: DFQATT and SNEGSKA (reference sequence). Deletions cut 3 bases from V and 3 bases from J, with 8 bases between. This CDR3 region has 12 residues. Regarding the study as a whole: Clones that were linked to disease were CD8+ and were relatively rare in peripheral blood. Seemingly distinctive of ankylosing spondylitis blood was a TCR beta motif formed by eight highly homologous variants. Matched ankylosing spondylitis synovial fluid reportedly contained a significantly enriched population of disease-linked clones.

The sample taken for sequencing was blood, either unsorted or a sorted T cell fraction (not recorded which). This chain uses TRBV20-1 with TRBJ1-2; D is undetermined. This TCR was recovered from a female donor with ankylosing spondylitis or in good health (not recorded which). DNA of the CDR3: TGCAGTGCTAGTCCCCACTACTATGGCTACACCTTC. It encodes CSASPHYYGYTF.